Presented here are 20 T cell receptor beta chains from one specimen sequenced in a study of blood T cell repertoires in COVID-19. Sequenced by immunoSEQ multiplex PCR; TCRdb stores in-frame clones only, minus some. The sample consists of 210,000 or so clones, around 90% of them appearing once. The sequenced material came from peripheral blood. The receptor set was obtained from a man in his thirties or forties with COVID-19, enrolled during active disease.

The DNA of the CDR3 is TGCGCCAGCAGCCTCGACAGGAATTCCTACAATGAGCAGTTCTTC. The encoded protein is CASSLDRNSYNEQFF. J is TRBJ2-1 and V is TRBV5-1; possible D gene TRBD1, 6 bases. In germline, CDR1 is SGHRS, CDR2 YFSETQ. Trimming stripped 4 bases from V and 1 base from J, with 12 bases between. This CDR3 region has 15 residues.

The gene calls are TRBV12-3 or TRBV12-4 and TRBJ2-3, with 8 positions matching TRBD1. CDR3 length: 13 residues. V lost 10 bases and J lost 2; bases outside the gene matches: 5. The CDR3 DNA sequence: TGTGCCACAAACAGGGGGTACACAGATACGCAGTATTTT. Its translation: CATNRGYTDTQYF.

The CDR3, as DNA: TGCAGTGCTAGACGGGACAATGAGCAGTTCTTC. Its protein product is CSARRDNEQFF. This chain connects TRBV20-1 to TRBJ2-1; no definite D call. V was clipped by 2 bases and J by 5 bases, with 4 bases between them. This CDR3 is built from 11 residues. In germline, CDR1 is DFQATT, CDR2 SNEGSKA (reference sequence).

This clone has just a few counts. The chain combines TRBV5-6 with TRBJ1-1, with a tentative D call TRBD1 (6 bases). This CDR3 has 15 residues. V shed 4 bases and J shed 5 bases, with 18 bases lying between them. CDR1 and CDR2 (germline): SGHDT, YYEEEE. As DNA, the CDR3 is TGTGCCAGCAGCGGAAGCGACAGGATCTTTACTGAAGCTTTCTTT. Protein: CASSGSDRIFTEAFF.

V and J are TRBV18 and TRBJ1-5, with D uncertain. Trimming left V 6 bases short and J 4 bases short, with 10 bases between. The V gene's germline CDR1 is KGHSH and CDR2 LQKENI. CDR3 length: 13 residues. The CDR3 spells CASSRSENQPQHF. DNA for the CDR3: TGTGCCAGCTCTAGGAGTGAGAATCAGCCCCAGCATTTT.

This clone has only one observation. The CDR3 region is CASSLEPGYGYTF. Here the CDR3 DNA reads TGCGCCAGCAGCTTGGAGCCAGGTTATGGCTACACCTTC. The chain couples TRBV5-1 to TRBJ1-2; D gene ambiguous. The CDR3 length is 13 residues. Germline V gene data show CDR1 as SGHRS and CDR2 as YFSETQ. V was clipped by 0 bases and J by 5 bases, with 8 bases between them.

This chain connects TRBV21-1 to TRBJ1-1; the table's D gene call, TRBD1, was not cross checked with the DNA. TRBV21-1 is classified as a pseudogene. The CDR3 is made up of 16 amino acids. CDR3 sequence reads: CASVRGRQPLYTEAFF. For the CDR3, the DNA is TGTGCCAGCGTTAGGGGGCGGCAACCTCTGTACACTGAAGCTTTCTTT.

This clone was detected a few times. This chain joins TRBV7-9 and TRBJ1-5; 7 nucleotides match TRBD1. V lost 5 bases, J lost 2 bases, and 3 bases stayed unmatched. The CDR3 is 14 residues long. CDR1 is SEHNR and CDR2 is FQNEAQ in the germline V gene (reference sequence). In DNA form, the CDR3 reads TGTGCCAGCAGCCCCGGGACAGGCAATCAGCCCCAGCATTTT. Its protein product is CASSPGTGNQPQHF.

The V and J genes are TRBV7-2 and TRBJ2-7; D possibly corresponds to TRBD1 (6 bases). Germline V gives CDR1 SGHTA, CDR2 FQGNSA. CDR3 length: 14 amino acids. Trimming pared 3 bases from V and 5 bases from J, leaving 14 bases between. For the CDR3, the DNA is TGTGCCAGCAGCTTCTCGAGACAGGTCGACGAGCAGTACTTC. Protein product: CASSFSRQVDEQYF.

The V and J genes are TRBV13 and TRBJ1-3; 7 bases are a match to TRBD1. Germline lookup yields CDR1 PRHDT and CDR2 FYEKMQ (reference sequence). V dropped 5 bases and J dropped 1; count of bases not matched to a gene: 5. The CDR3 is 15 residues long. CDR3 sequence reads: CASSGGRGSGNTIYF. CDR3 DNA: TGTGCCAGCAGCGGCGGCAGGGGGTCTGGAAACACCATATATTTT.

The chain links TRBV6-5 to TRBJ1-4; 9 bases agree with TRBD1. V was pared by 6 bases and J by 7 bases, with 9 bases of the junction left unmatched. The CDR3 sequence is 15 residues long. The germline V gene encodes CDR1 MNHEY and CDR2 SVGAGI. CDR3 sequence: CASRSGQGKGEKLFF. CDR3 bases: TGTGCCAGCAGATCCGGACAGGGGAAGGGTGAAAAACTGTTTTTT.

V gene TRBV27 combines with J gene TRBJ2-7; TRBD2 agrees at 7 bases. The CDR3 totals 13 residues. Germline V gene lookup returns CDR1 MNHEY and CDR2 SMNVEV (reference sequence). The trim removed 5 bases at V and 4 bases at J, leaving 5 bases unmatched. CDR3 nucleotide sequence: TGTGCCAGCAGTCGGGACTACTTTTACGAGCAGTACTTC. Its translation is CASSRDYFYEQYF.

This chain connects TRBV28 to TRBJ2-7, with 8 positions matching TRBD2. CDR3 length equals 16 residues. CDR1 is MDHEN, CDR2 SYDVKM, per germline. J was trimmed by 0 bases and V by 2 bases; bases with no gene match: 6. CDR3 bases: TGTGCCAGCAGTTTACGCCTAGCGGGCAGCTCCTACGAGCAGTACTTC. Amino acid sequence: CASSLRLAGSSYEQYF.

The chain recombines TRBV7-7 with TRBJ1-1; D may be TRBD1 (5 bases). Trimming removed 6 bases from V and 5 bases from J, with 13 bases in between. The CDR3 totals 13 residues. Per germline, CDR1 SSHAT and CDR2 FNYEAQ (reference sequence). The CDR3 protein is CASSPSPGTEAFF. The DNA for the CDR3 is TGTGCCAGCAGTCCCAGTCCAGGGACTGAAGCTTTCTTT.

The rearrangement uses TRBV28 and TRBJ1-2; the D gene is possibly TRBD1 (5 bases). The germline gives CDR1 MDHEN, CDR2 SYDVKM. With 2 bases removed from V and 8 bases from J, the gap between germline ends came to 9 bases. The CDR3 consists of 12 residues. The DNA for the CDR3 is TGTGCCAGCAGTTTAGCAGGGCTCGGCTACACCTTC. Protein sequence: CASSLAGLGYTF.

The rearrangement links TRBV5-1 to TRBJ1-5; no reliable D call. The germline V and J ends were trimmed by 0 bases and 4 bases, with 14 bases remaining between them. The CDR3 has 16 residues. CDR1 and CDR2 from the germline V gene are SGHRS and YFSETQ. The CDR3 loop reads CASSLDGVIGNQPQHF. CDR3 nucleotide sequence: TGCGCCAGCAGCTTGGACGGGGTAATAGGAAATCAGCCCCAGCATTTT.

The V and J genes are TRBV28 and TRBJ2-7; TRBD1 might be the D (6 bases). The germline V and J ends were trimmed by 6 bases and 7 bases, with 22 bases remaining between them. Germline V lookup: CDR1 MDHEN, CDR2 SYDVKM. The CDR3 spans 15 residues. The CDR3 is CASSRTGTLPREQYF. Written as DNA, the CDR3 is TGTGCCAGCAGCCGCACCGGGACACTTCCGAGGGAGCAGTACTTC.

This chain uses TRBV19 with TRBJ1-1, with D possibly being TRBD1 (6 bases). Germline CDR1 reads LNHDA; CDR2 reads SQIVND (reference sequence). The CDR3 length is 13 residues. V lost 5 bases and J 1 base, leaving 8 bases between the germline ends. CDR3 DNA sequence: TGTGCCAGTAGTGGGGGCCCGAACACTGAAGCTTTCTTT. As protein: CASSGGPNTEAFF.

The V and J genes are TRBV5-4 and TRBJ1-2, with D perhaps matching TRBD1 (5 bases). This CDR3 region has 13 residues. The ends were cut back, 3 bases at V and 2 bases at J, with 8 bases in the middle. CDR1 is SGHNT and CDR2 is YYREEE in the germline V gene (reference sequence). Here the CDR3 DNA reads TGTGCCAGCAGCTATGACAGCAACTATGGCTACACCTTC. Protein product: CASSYDSNYGYTF.

The rearrangement joins TRBV30 to TRBJ1-2; D is undetermined. With 1 base removed from V and 6 bases from J, the gap between germline ends came to 12 bases. Germline V gene sequence: CDR1 GTSNPN, CDR2 SVGIG (reference sequence). This CDR3 spans 13 amino acids. The CDR3 protein is CAWSDRRFHGYTF. CDR3 DNA sequence: TGTGCCTGGAGTGACCGGAGGTTTCATGGCTACACCTTC.